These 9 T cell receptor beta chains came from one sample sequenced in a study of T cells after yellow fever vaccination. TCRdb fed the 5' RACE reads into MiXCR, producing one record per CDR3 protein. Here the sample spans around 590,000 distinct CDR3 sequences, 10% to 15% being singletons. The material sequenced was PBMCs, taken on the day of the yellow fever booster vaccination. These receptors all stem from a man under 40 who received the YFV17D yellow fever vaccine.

The CDR3, as DNA: TGCAGCGTTCGCCCCAGCACAGATACGCAGTATTTT. As protein: CSVRPSTDTQYF. V gene TRBV29-1 combines with J gene TRBJ2-3; D is uncertain. The CDR3 runs 12 residues. Germline loops: CDR1 SQVTM, CDR2 ANQGSEA. V was trimmed by 5 bases and J by 0 bases, leaving 6 bases between them.

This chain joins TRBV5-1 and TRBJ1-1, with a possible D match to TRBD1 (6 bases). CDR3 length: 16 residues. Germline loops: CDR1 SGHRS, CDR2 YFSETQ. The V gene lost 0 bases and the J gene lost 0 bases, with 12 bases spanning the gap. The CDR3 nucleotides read TGCGCCAGCAGCTTGGTTGGGGGGGCCATGAACACTGAAGCTTTCTTT. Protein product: CASSLVGGAMNTEAFF. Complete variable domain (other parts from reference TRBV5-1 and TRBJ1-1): KAGVTQTPRYLIKTRGQQVTLSCSPISGHRSVSWYQQTPGQGLQFLFEYFSETQRNKGNFPGRFSGRQFSNSRSEMNVSTLELGDSALYLCASSLVGGAMNTEAFFGQGTRLTVV.

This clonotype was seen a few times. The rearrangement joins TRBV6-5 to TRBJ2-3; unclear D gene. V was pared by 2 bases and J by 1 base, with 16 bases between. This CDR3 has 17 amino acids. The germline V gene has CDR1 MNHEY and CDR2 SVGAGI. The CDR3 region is CASSYLGSPLGTDTQYF. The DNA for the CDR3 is TGTGCCAGCAGTTACCTGGGCAGCCCTTTGGGCACAGATACGCAGTATTTT.

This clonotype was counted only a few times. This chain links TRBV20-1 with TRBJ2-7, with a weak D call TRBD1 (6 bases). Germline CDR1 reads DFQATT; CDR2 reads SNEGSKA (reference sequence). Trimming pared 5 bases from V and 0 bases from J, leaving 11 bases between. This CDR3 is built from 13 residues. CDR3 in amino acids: CSADRDNSYEQYF. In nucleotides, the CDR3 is TGCAGTGCTGACCGGGACAACTCCTACGAGCAGTACTTC.

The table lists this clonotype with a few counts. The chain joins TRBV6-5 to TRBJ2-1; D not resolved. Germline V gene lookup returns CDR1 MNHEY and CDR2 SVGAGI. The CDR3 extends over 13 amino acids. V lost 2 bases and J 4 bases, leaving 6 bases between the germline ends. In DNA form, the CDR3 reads TGTGCCAGCAGTTACACAGTTTACAATGAGCAGTTCTTC. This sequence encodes CASSYTVYNEQFF.

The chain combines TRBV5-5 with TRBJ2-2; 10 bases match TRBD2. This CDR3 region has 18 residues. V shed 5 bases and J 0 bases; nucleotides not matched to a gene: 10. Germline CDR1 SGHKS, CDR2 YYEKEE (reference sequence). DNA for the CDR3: TGTGCCAGCAGTCGGAGAACTAGCGGGGACTCGAACACCGGGGAGCTGTTTTTT. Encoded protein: CASSRRTSGDSNTGELFF.

The CDR3 loop is CASTTGPTNQPQHF. In nucleotides, the CDR3 is TGTGCCAGTACGACCGGCCCTACTAATCAGCCCCAGCATTTT. The V gene is TRBV19, the J gene TRBJ1-5; D gene uncertain. The CDR3 contains 14 residues. Between the trimmed V and J ends, which lost 7 bases and 4 bases, there was a span of 14 bases. From germline, CDR1 is LNHDA and CDR2 SQIVND (reference sequence).

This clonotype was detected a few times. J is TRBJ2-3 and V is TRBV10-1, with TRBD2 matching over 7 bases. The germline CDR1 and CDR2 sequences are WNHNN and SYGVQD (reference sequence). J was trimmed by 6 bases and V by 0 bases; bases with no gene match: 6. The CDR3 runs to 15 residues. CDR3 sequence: CASSESGGNEDTQYF. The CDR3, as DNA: TGCGCCAGCAGTGAGTCCGGGGGGAATGAGGATACGCAGTATTTT.

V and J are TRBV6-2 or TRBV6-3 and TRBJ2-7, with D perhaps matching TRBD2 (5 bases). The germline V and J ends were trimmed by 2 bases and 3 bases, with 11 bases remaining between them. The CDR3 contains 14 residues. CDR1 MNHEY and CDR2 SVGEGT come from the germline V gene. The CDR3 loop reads CASSYRTAGYEQYF. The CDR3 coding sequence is TGTGCCAGCAGTTACCGGACCGCGGGCTACGAGCAGTACTTC.